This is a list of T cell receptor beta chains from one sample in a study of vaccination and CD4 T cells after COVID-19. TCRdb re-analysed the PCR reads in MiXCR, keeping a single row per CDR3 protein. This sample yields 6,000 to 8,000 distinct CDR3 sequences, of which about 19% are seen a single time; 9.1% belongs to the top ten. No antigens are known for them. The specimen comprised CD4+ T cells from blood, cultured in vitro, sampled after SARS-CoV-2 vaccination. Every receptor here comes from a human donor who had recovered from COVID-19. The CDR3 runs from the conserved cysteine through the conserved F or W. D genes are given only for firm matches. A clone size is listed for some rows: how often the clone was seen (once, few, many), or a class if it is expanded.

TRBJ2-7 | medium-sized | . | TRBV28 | TGTGCCAGCAGTTCCTATGATATCTACTCCTACGAGCAGTACTTC | CASSSYDIYSYEQYF
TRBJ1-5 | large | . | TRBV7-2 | TGTGCCAGCAGCCCCGATTCCCGACGGGATCAGCCCCAGCATTTT | CASSPDSRRDQPQHF
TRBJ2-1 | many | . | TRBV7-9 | TGTGCCAGCAGCTTAGTGGCAGGGGTCAATGAGCAGTTCTTC | CASSLVAGVNEQFF
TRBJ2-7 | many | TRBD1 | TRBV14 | TGTGCCAGCAGCCAAGAGGACAGGTTGGGCTACGAGCAGTACTTC | CASSQEDRLGYEQYF
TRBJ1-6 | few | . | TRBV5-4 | TGTGCCAGCAGCCTGGACAGCGTTGGTAATTCACCCCTCCACTTT | CASSLDSVGNSPLHF
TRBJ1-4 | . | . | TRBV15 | TGTGCCACCAGCAGGCCCCGGGGGGAAAAACTGTTTTTT | CATSRPRGEKLFF
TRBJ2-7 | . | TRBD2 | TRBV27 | TGTGCCAGCGCCTCGGCCGGGACTAGCGGGTCCTACGAGCAGTACTTC | CASASAGTSGSYEQYF
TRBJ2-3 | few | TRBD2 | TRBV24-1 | TGTGCCACCAGTGGACCCGGGACTAGCGGGGGAGGCGCCACAGATACGCAGTATTTT | CATSGPGTSGGGATDTQYF
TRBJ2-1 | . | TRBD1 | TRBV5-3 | TGTGCCAGCAGCTCAGGGGGAGCCTACAATGAGCAGTTCTTC | CASSSGGAYNEQFF
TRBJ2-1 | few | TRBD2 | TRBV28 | TGTGCCAGCAGTTCCGAGCGGGAGGTCTCCAATGAGCAGTTCTTC | CASSSEREVSNEQFF
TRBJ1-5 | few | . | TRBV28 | TGTGCCAGCAGTTTCCGTACCGACAGTTACAATCAGCCCCAGCATTTT | CASSFRTDSYNQPQHF
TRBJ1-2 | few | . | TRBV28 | TGTGCCAGCAGTTTCCAGAGGTCAGGCGGCTACACCTTC | CASSFQRSGGYTF
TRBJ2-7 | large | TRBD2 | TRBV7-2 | TGTGCCAGCAGCGGGACTAGCGTCTCCTACGAGCAGTACTTC | CASSGTSVSYEQYF
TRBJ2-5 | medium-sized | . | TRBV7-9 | TGTGCCAGCAGCCCCCGGGCGTACCAAGAGACCCAGTACTTC | CASSPRAYQETQYF
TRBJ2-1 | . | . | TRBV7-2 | TGTGCCAGCAGCTTGACTCAGGGAAGTGAGCAGTTCTTC | CASSLTQGSEQFF
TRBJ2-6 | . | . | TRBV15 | TGTGCCACCAGCACCGGTACTCCCATCTCTGGGGCCAACGTCCTGACTTTC | CATSTGTPISGANVLTF
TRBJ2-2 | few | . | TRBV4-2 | TGTGCCAGCAGCCAAGGGTGGTCTGGGGGGGAGCTGTTTTTT | CASSQGWSGGELFF
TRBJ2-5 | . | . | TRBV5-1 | TGCGCCAGCAGCTTGACGGCAGGAGGGGAGACCCAGTACTTC | CASSLTAGGETQYF
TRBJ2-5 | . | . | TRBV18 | TGTGCCAGCTCACCGTCGGGGGCGCAGGAGACCCAGTACTTC | CASSPSGAQETQYF
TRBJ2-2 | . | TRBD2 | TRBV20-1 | TGCAGTGCAGGGAAACTGACTAGCGGGGTGGGGACCGGGGAGCTGTTTTTT | CSAGKLTSGVGTGELFF
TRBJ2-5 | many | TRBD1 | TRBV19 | TGTGCCAGTAGTTCCCGACAGGGGTTTGGGGAGACCCAGTACTTC | CASSSRQGFGETQYF
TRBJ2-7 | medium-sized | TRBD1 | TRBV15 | TGTGCCACCAGCAGAGGAGGAGGACAGGGGATCGACGAGCAGTACTTC | CATSRGGGQGIDEQYF
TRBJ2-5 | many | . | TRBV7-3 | TGTGCCAGCAGCTTAATAGGAGGGTTTGGGGAGACCCAGTACTTC | CASSLIGGFGETQYF
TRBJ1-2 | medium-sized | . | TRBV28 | TGTGCCAGCACCTCAGCCGGAGGCGGCTACACCTTC | CASTSAGGGYTF
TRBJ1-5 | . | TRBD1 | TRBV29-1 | TGCAGCGTTAGGCAGGGGGTAAATCAGCCCCAGCATTTT | CSVRQGVNQPQHF
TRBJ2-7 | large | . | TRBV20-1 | TGCAGTGCCCCTTCCGGGGGCTACGAGCAGTACTTC | CSAPSGGYEQYF
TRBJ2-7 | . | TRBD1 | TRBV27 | TGTGCCAGCAGTTTAACCGCCGGGACAGGGGGCTACGAGCAGTACTTC | CASSLTAGTGGYEQYF
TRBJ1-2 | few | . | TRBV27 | TGTGCCAGCAGTTTAGCCTGGGAACACCCCAAATATGGCTACACCTTC | CASSLAWEHPKYGYTF
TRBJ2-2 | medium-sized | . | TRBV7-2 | TGTGCCAGCAGACCTACAGGGACCGGGGAGCTGTTTTTT | CASRPTGTGELFF
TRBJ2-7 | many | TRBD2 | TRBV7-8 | TGTGCCAGCAGCCCCCATTGGGAGGGGCTCTACGAGCAGTACTTC | CASSPHWEGLYEQYF
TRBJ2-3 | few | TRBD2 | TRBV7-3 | TGTGCCAGCAGCTTAACTAGCGGGGGCACAGATACGCAGTATTTT | CASSLTSGGTDTQYF
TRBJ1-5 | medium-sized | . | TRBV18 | TGTGCCAGCTCACCAACAGGGACCAATCAGCCCCAGCATTTT | CASSPTGTNQPQHF
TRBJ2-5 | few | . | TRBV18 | TGTGCCAGCTCACCATATCACCGTCAGGGGGGGCAAGAGACCCAGTACTTC | CASSPYHRQGGQETQYF
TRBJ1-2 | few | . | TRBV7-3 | TGTGCCAGCAGCAACGACAGACGACGCGGCTACACCTTC | CASSNDRRRGYTF
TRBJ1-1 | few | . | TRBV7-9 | TGTGCCAGCAGCTTACGGGCCCTTGCTAGTACTGAAGCTTTCTTT | CASSLRALASTEAFF